Sequencing of this T cell receptor beta chain was carried out in a study of tumour-infiltrating T cells in Burkitt lymphoma. Study overall: The Burkitt lymphoma cohort spanned all epidemiological subtypes. Overall and progression-free survival were predicted by productive clonality.

This CDR3 contains 17 residues. Between the trimmed V and J ends, which lost 6 bases and 5 bases, there was a span of 25 bases. From germline, CDR1 is SNHLY and CDR2 FYNNEI. TCRdb keeps only in-frame clones here, not all; method: immunoSEQ multiplex PCR. Here the sample spans some 5,000 clones, roughly an eighth being singletons. This TCR was sampled from a human donor with Burkitt lymphoma. This chain links TRBV2 with TRBJ2-5; no reliable D call. The sample comprised tumor tissue. CDR3 sequence reads: CASRGAAKKGNEETQYF. The CDR3 DNA is TGTGCCAGCAGAGGAGCAGCCAAGAAAGGGAATGAGGAGACCCAGTACTTC. The variable domain in full, completed from reference TRBV2 and TRBJ2-5, reads EPEVTQTPSHQVTQMGQEVILRCVPISNHLYFYWYRQILGQKVEFLVSFYNNEISEKSEIFDDQFSVERPDGSNFTLKIRSTKLEDSAMYFCASRGAAKKGNEETQYFGPGTRLLVL.